The entry below gives a single T cell receptor beta chain sequence along with its context. This may arise from a read error, as a much more abundant clone is one base away. TCRdb processed the 5' RACE reads anew with MiXCR; each CDR3 protein has one entry. The sample lists tens of thousands of distinct CDR3 sequences, about a sixth seen once, with just over 15% in the top ten. This entry is derived from a study of neurological immune-mediated disorders. V was pared by 4 bases and J by 2 bases, with 10 bases of the junction left unmatched. Germline CDR1 MNHNS, CDR2 SASEGT. The CDR3 extends over 17 amino acids.

The specimen was PBMCs. The TCR was taken from a woman in her thirties or forties in good health. The chain links TRBV6-1 to TRBJ1-2; 10 positions agree with TRBD1. The CDR3 nucleotides read TGTGCCAGCAGTGTGTCGTACGGGACAGGGGCAAACTATGGCTACACCTTC. It yields the protein CASSVSYGTGANYGYTF.